What follows are 30 T cell receptor beta chains derived from one specimen sequenced in a study of cytomegalovirus exposure and HLA in healthy donors. Both 60 Vbeta primers and 13 Jbeta primers went into the PCR. The method was immunoSEQ multiplex PCR; TCRdb's version includes in-frame clones alone and lacks a portion of them. The table records 98,000 or so clones, roughly 76% of them present only once. Sequencing was performed on PBMCs. The source is a human donor in good health.

About this clone: One junction end disagrees with the germline gene, perhaps due to a read error. The chain carries TRBV5-4 and TRBJ2-1; 9 nucleotides agree with TRBD1. CDR3 length: 17 amino acids. Germline lookup yields CDR1 SGHNT and CDR2 YYREEE (reference sequence). This CDR3 is CAGSLEGVGQGKNEQFF. The CDR3 DNA reads TGTGCCGGCAGCTTGGAGGGGGTGGGACAGGGAAAAAATGAGCAGTTCTTC.

This chain joins TRBV19 and TRBJ2-4; perhaps TRBD1 as D (6 bases). Looked up from germline, CDR1 is LNHDA and CDR2 is SQIVND (reference sequence). CDR3 length: 14 residues. Trimming shortened V by 3 bases and J by 8 bases, and 14 bases separated the two germline ends. The CDR3 is CASSMVGQMDIQYF. The CDR3 bases are TGTGCCAGTAGTATGGTCGGACAGATGGACATTCAGTACTTC.

This clone showed up just a few times. The chain recombines TRBV12-5 with TRBJ1-5; 7 nucleotides line up with TRBD1. The CDR3 length is 15 residues. J was trimmed by 6 bases and V by 1 base; bases with no gene match: 6. From germline, CDR1 is LGHNT and CDR2 FRNRAP. The CDR3 protein is CASGLGTGYLQPQHF. The CDR3 DNA reads as TGTGCTAGTGGTTTGGGGACAGGTTATCTTCAGCCCCAGCATTTT.

The rearrangement joins TRBV6-6 to TRBJ2-5, with 9 bases identical to TRBD2. The junction had 5 bases not matched to a gene; V was cut back by 8 bases and J by 1 base. The CDR3 spans 14 residues. Germline CDR1 is MNHNY and CDR2 is SVGAGI (reference sequence). The CDR3 region is CASSLAGLQETQYF. The CDR3 nucleotides read TGTGCCAGCTCTCTAGCGGGGCTCCAAGAGACCCAGTACTTC.

This clone was picked up a small number of times. V is TRBV10-2 and J is TRBJ1-1; 9 bases are shared with TRBD1. The junction had 11 bases not matched to a gene; V was cut back by 3 bases and J by 6 bases. Germline assignment: CDR1 WSHSY and CDR2 SAAADI. The length of the CDR3 is 16 residues. CDR3 nucleotides: TGCGCCAGCAGTGAACACAGGGGGCTAAGGGGATCTGAAGCTTTCTTT. Encoded protein: CASSEHRGLRGSEAFF.

This CDR3 reads CASSQVSGTGSHEQYF. The CDR3 region has the DNA TGCGCCAGCAGCCAAGTTTCTGGGACAGGGTCCCACGAGCAGTACTTC. The chain joins TRBV4-3 to TRBJ2-7; 9 positions match TRBD1. V shed 1 base, J shed 5 bases, and the junction held 9 bases outside the gene matches. CDR3 length equals 16 residues. Germline loops: CDR1 LGHNA, CDR2 YSLEER.

This rearrangement joins TRBV6-4 to TRBJ1-4; tentatively, D is TRBD1 (5 bases). The CDR3 runs to 15 residues. Germline V gene data show CDR1 as MRHNA and CDR2 as SNTAGT. Trimming removed 5 bases at V and 2 bases at J, with 12 bases between. The CDR3 loop is CASSRRGATNEKLFF. Written as DNA, the CDR3 is TGTGCCAGCAGTCGTAGGGGCGCGACTAATGAAAAACTGTTTTTT.

This clone came up once. CDR3: CASSLGPGAPLRAFF. CDR3 DNA sequence: TGTGCCAGCAGCTTAGGCCCAGGGGCCCCTTTACGGGCTTTCTTT. V usage is TRBV11-2 and J usage is TRBJ1-1; TRBD1 might be the D (6 bases). V lost 1 base, J lost 11 bases, and 20 bases lay in between. Germline CDR1 reads SGHAT; CDR2 reads FQNNGV. CDR3 length: 15 amino acids. The full variable domain, in which reference TRBV11-2 and TRBJ1-1 provide the parts outside the CDR3, is EAGVAQSPRYKIIEKRQSVAFWCNPISGHATLYWYQQILGQGPKLLIQFQNNGVVDDSQLPKDRFSAERLKGVDSTLKIQPAKLEDSAVYLCASSLGPGAPLRAFFGQGTRLTVV.

The DNA of the CDR3 is TGTGCCAGCTCGCAGGACAGCACTAGCACAGATACGCAGTATTTT. Its translation is CASSQDSTSTDTQYF. This chain uses TRBV18 with TRBJ2-3, with D possibly matching TRBD1 (6 bases). Germline CDR1 and CDR2: KGHSH and LQKENI. With 6 bases removed from V and 0 bases from J, the gap between germline ends came to 13 bases. The CDR3 contains 15 residues.

The rearrangement links TRBV6-6 to TRBJ1-2, with 8 bases fitting TRBD1. In germline, CDR1 is MNHNY, CDR2 SVGAGI (reference sequence). CDR3 length: 13 amino acids. The junction had 7 bases not matched to a gene; V was cut back by 6 bases and J by 7 bases. The CDR3 reads CASSQTGAGGYTF. CDR3 sequence (DNA): TGTGCCAGCAGCCAGACAGGGGCGGGTGGCTACACCTTC.

The chain joins TRBV6-5 to TRBJ1-5, with 7 nucleotides matching TRBD1. CDR3 size: 14 residues. V shed 2 bases and J 7 bases; nucleotides not matched to a gene: 5. Germline V gene sequence: CDR1 MNHEY, CDR2 SVGAGI. The CDR3 protein is CASSYDRARQPQHF. In DNA form, the CDR3 reads TGTGCCAGCAGTTACGACAGGGCACGGCAGCCCCAGCATTTT.

This chain joins TRBV5-8 and TRBJ2-5; TRBD1 agrees at 10 bases. In germline, CDR1 is SGHTS, CDR2 YDEGEE. CDR3 length equals 18 residues. The ends lost 7 bases at V and 1 base at J; junction bases unmatched: 16. CDR3 nucleotide sequence: TGTGCCAGCCGACCTGGACAGGGGGAGGGTCGGCGCCAAGAGACCCAGTACTTC. Translation gives CASRPGQGEGRRQETQYF.

The chain carries TRBV2 and TRBJ1-2, with D unclear. Trimming pared 7 bases from V and 0 bases from J, leaving 12 bases between. The CDR3 contains 14 residues. CDR1 is SNHLY and CDR2 is FYNNEI in the germline V gene. The CDR3 DNA follows: TGTGCCAGCACTGATGTCCAGGCTAACTATGGCTACACCTTC. Translating it yields CASTDVQANYGYTF.

V and J are TRBV19 and TRBJ2-7; TRBD1 agrees at 8 bases. This CDR3 is built from 13 residues. Germline CDR1 reads LNHDA; CDR2 reads SQIVND (reference sequence). V lost 8 bases to trimming and J lost 9 bases; unmatched junction nucleotides: 12. The DNA for the CDR3 is TGTGCCAGTGCCTCGAGGACAGGGAGGATGCAGTACTTC. Its protein is CASASRTGRMQYF.

This clone has a handful of counts. The rearrangement joins TRBV6-6 to TRBJ1-6; D not certain. The V end lost 2 bases, the J end lost 1 base, and 9 bases lay between the germline ends. This CDR3 has 16 residues. CDR1 is MNHNY and CDR2 is SVGAGI in the germline V gene (reference sequence). CDR3: CASSYPLGSYNSPLHF. The CDR3 DNA is TGTGCCAGCAGTTACCCCCTAGGTTCCTATAATTCACCCCTCCACTTT.

The chain joins TRBV11-3 to TRBJ2-5, with 8 nucleotides matching TRBD1. The CDR3 is 15 amino acids. Germline V CDR1 and CDR2: SGHNT, YENEEA. J lost 3 bases, V lost 2 bases, and 5 bases had no gene match. The CDR3 spells CASSLYGQGEETQYF. The CDR3 DNA reads as TGTGCCAGCAGCTTATATGGACAGGGCGAAGAGACCCAGTACTTC.

The V and J genes are TRBV2 and TRBJ1-3; 7 nucleotides align to TRBD1. This CDR3 contains 16 residues. CDR1 SNHLY and CDR2 FYNNEI come from the germline V gene. With V trimmed by 5 bases and J by 0 bases, 7 bases remained unmatched. The CDR3 coding sequence is TGTGCCAGCAGTTTTGGGACAGCTAGCTCTGGAAACACCATATATTTT. This encodes CASSFGTASSGNTIYF. Looking up the rest from reference TRBV2 and TRBJ1-3 gives the full variable domain: EPEVTQTPSHQVTQMGQEVILRCVPISNHLYFYWYRQILGQKVEFLVSFYNNEISEKSEIFDDQFSVERPDGSNFTLKIRSTKLEDSAMYFCASSFGTASSGNTIYFGEGSWLTVV.

CDR3 nucleotides: TGTGCCAGCAGCCTACTACAGGGTCAAGAGCAGTACTTC. Residues: CASSLLQGQEQYF. V gene TRBV7-8 combines with J gene TRBJ2-7; D is possibly TRBD1 (6 bases). The V end lost 5 bases, the J end lost 7 bases, and 15 bases lay between the germline ends. There are 13 residues in the CDR3. The germline CDR1 and CDR2 sequences are SGHVS and FQNEAQ. Full variable domain (outside the CDR3, taken from reference TRBV7-8 and TRBJ2-7): GAGVSQSPRYKVAKRGQDVALRCDPISGHVSLFWYQQALGQGPEFLTYFQNEAQLDKSGLPSDRFFAERPEGSVSTLKIQRTQQEDSAVYLCASSLLQGQEQYFGPGTRLTVT.

The V and J genes are TRBV18 and TRBJ2-3; possible D gene TRBD2, 5 bases. The CDR3 consists of 15 residues. Germline V gene lookup returns CDR1 KGHSH and CDR2 LQKENI. Trimming took off 3 bases at V and 1 base at J, with 11 bases between the two ends. The CDR3 DNA follows: TGTGCCAGCTCACCCTGGATGAGGGGCACAGATACGCAGTATTTT. Its protein is CASSPWMRGTDTQYF.

The V call is TRBV5-8, the J call TRBJ1-2; 7 nucleotides line up with TRBD1. The CDR3 covers 14 residues. Trimming at V came to 4 bases and at J to 4 bases, leaving 7 bases not matched to a gene. Germline values: CDR1 SGHTS, CDR2 YDEGEE. CDR3 in DNA: TGTGCCAGCAGCCGCGACAGGGCGGCCTATGGCTACACCTTC. This gives the protein CASSRDRAAYGYTF.

The chain employs TRBV10-3 and TRBJ1-1; possible D gene TRBD1, 5 bases. Germline CDR1 ENHRY, CDR2 SYGVKD. The CDR3 is made up of 15 amino acids. Trimming cost V 3 bases and J 5 bases, with 16 bases left between them. CDR3 sequence reads: CAISDAARAETEAFF. CDR3 bases: TGTGCCATCAGTGATGCCGCCAGGGCGGAGACTGAAGCTTTCTTT.

J is TRBJ1-1 and V is TRBV27; possible D gene TRBD1, 5 bases. Looked up from germline, CDR1 is MNHEY and CDR2 is SMNVEV (reference sequence). The CDR3 spans 14 residues. V lost 5 bases, J lost 1 base, and 11 bases lay in between. The CDR3 nucleotides are TGTGCCAGCAGTCCCCGCGACAGGAACACTGAAGCTTTCTTT. Translated, it gives CASSPRDRNTEAFF.

The chain carries TRBV11-3 and TRBJ1-1, with TRBD1 matching 7 bases. The length of the CDR3 is 14 residues. Germline V CDR1 and CDR2: SGHNT, YENEEA. Trimming removed 6 bases from V and 3 bases from J; junction bases left unmatched: 7. The CDR3 DNA is TGTGCCAGCAGTAACCGACAGGGTTACACTGAAGCTTTCTTT. Translating it yields CASSNRQGYTEAFF.

The genes are TRBV6-4 and TRBJ1-1, with 7 bases identical to TRBD1. V lost 6 bases and J lost 0; bases outside the gene matches: 4. Germline V gene sequence: CDR1 MRHNA, CDR2 SNTAGT. The CDR3 has 14 amino acids. The CDR3 DNA follows: TGTGCCAGCAGCCGACAGGGCATGAACACTGAAGCTTTCTTT. Its protein is CASSRQGMNTEAFF.

V usage is TRBV7-2 and J usage is TRBJ1-5; 7 nucleotides align to TRBD1. Germline CDR1 SGHTA, CDR2 FQGNSA. Trimming took 5 bases from V and 2 from J; bases not matched to a gene: 3. CDR3 length: 14 amino acids. CDR3 residues: CASSITGGNQPQHF. The CDR3, as DNA: TGTGCCAGCAGCATTACAGGGGGCAATCAGCCCCAGCATTTT.

This clone has more than one count but fewer than ten. This rearrangement joins TRBV10-3 to TRBJ2-7; TRBD2 matches 7 bases. The CDR3 contains 13 residues. Germline V CDR1 and CDR2: ENHRY, SYGVKD. The J segment lost 3 bases and the V segment lost 9 bases, leaving 8 bases of the junction unmatched. The CDR3 region is CAIRGGRNYEQYF. The CDR3 DNA sequence: TGTGCCATTCGTGGCGGGAGAAACTACGAGCAGTACTTC.

This chain connects TRBV5-1 to TRBJ2-5, with 11 positions matching TRBD1. The J call may be mistaken, given a closer DNA end match to TRBJ2-7. This CDR3 contains 14 residues. The V gene's germline CDR1 is SGHRS and CDR2 YFSETQ. CDR3 in DNA: TGCGCCAGCAGCGGGACAGGGGGGTCCTACGAGCAGTACTTC. It is translated as CASSGTGGSYEQYF.

V gene TRBV2 combines with J gene TRBJ1-4, with 9 positions matching TRBD1. This CDR3 has 18 amino acids. With 4 bases clipped from V and 6 bases from J, the junction kept 15 bases outside the gene matches. The germline V gene encodes CDR1 SNHLY and CDR2 FYNNEI. CDR3 sequence reads: CASSVRTGAPRAHEKLFF. DNA of the CDR3: TGTGCCAGCAGTGTGAGGACAGGGGCCCCGCGGGCGCATGAAAAACTGTTTTTT.

V usage is TRBV6-6 and J usage is TRBJ2-7; a weak D match, TRBD2 (5 bases). V was pared by 0 bases and J by 1 base, with 13 bases between. The CDR3 has 16 amino acids. Germline CDR1 is MNHNY and CDR2 is SVGAGI (reference sequence). CDR3 sequence (DNA): TGTGCCAGCAGTTACTCGCAGGAAGAGGGATCCTACGAGCAGTACTTC. This gives the protein CASSYSQEEGSYEQYF.

V is TRBV14 and J is TRBJ2-1; 10 nucleotides align to TRBD2. The V segment lost 4 bases and the J segment 7 bases; nucleotides outside the gene matches: 10. This CDR3 is 16 amino acids long. The germline V gene has CDR1 SGHDN and CDR2 FVKESK. The CDR3 here is CASSPAASGSLNEQFF. The CDR3 coding sequence is TGTGCCAGCAGCCCCGCGGCTAGCGGGAGTTTAAATGAGCAGTTCTTC.